Reported below is one T cell receptor beta chain. Its antigen is unidentified. The data belong to a study of cytomegalovirus exposure and HLA in healthy donors. The wider study: Among several hundred genotyped donors, around 77% fell in the Caucasian-associated ancestry cluster.

Donors were nominally healthy when sampled, though unrecorded immune exposures were likely. The PCR was carried out with 60 Vbeta primers and 13 Jbeta primers. Some clones are missing from TCRdb's copy, which holds only in-frame ones; the method was immunoSEQ multiplex PCR. The data contain around 130,000 clones, about 62% of them singletons. The CDR3 runs 15 residues. The germline gives CDR1 LNHNV, CDR2 YYDKDF (reference sequence). Trimming removed 1 base at V and 1 base at J, with 10 bases between. General study results and limits: Among TCR beta chains of equal frequency, HLA-associated ones were more clonally expanded in a later analysis. The study assumed roughly uniform donor sequencing depth for presence/absence analyses.

The specimen was PBMCs. The sequence derives from a woman aged 40 to 50 in good health and CMV-seropositive. The chain combines TRBV15 with TRBJ1-1; D unresolved. The CDR3: CATSRGGSSNTEAFF. DNA of the CDR3: TGTGCCACCAGCAGAGGTGGCAGTTCGAACACTGAAGCTTTCTTT.